Below are 25 T cell receptor beta chains sequenced from a single sample in a study of T-cell reconstitution after alpha-beta-depleted transplantation in children. Unique molecular identifiers were incorporated into the prepared TCRbeta library. TCRdb fed the PCR reads into MiXCR, producing one record per CDR3 protein. The sample has around 670,000 distinct CDR3 sequences, approximately 14% seen once. The source was PBMCs, collected before TCRalphabeta/CD19-depleted stem cell transplant. Receptors were obtained from a girl aged 2 to 10 with congenital amegakaryocytic thrombocytopenia, due to receive a stem cell transplant.

This clonotype has at least ten counts. The chain is built from TRBV7-9 and TRBJ2-1; D perhaps matches TRBD1 (6 bases). The CDR3 consists of 15 residues. V lost 7 bases to trimming and J lost 2 bases, with 15 bases between them. Germline lookup yields CDR1 SEHNR and CDR2 FQNEAQ (reference sequence). The DNA of the CDR3 is TGTGCCAGCAACTCAGGGGCGGACCCCTACAATGAGCAGTTCTTC. Translated: CASNSGADPYNEQFF.

This clonotype has only a few counts. This chain connects TRBV4-1 to TRBJ1-2; TRBD1 might be the D (5 bases). Germline V gene data show CDR1 as MGHRA and CDR2 as YSYEKL. There are 14 residues in the CDR3. Deletions cut 0 bases from V and 5 bases from J, with 10 bases between. CDR3 region: CASSQESGLYGYTF. CDR3 nucleotides: TGCGCCAGCAGCCAAGAGTCAGGGTTGTATGGCTACACCTTC.

The count of this clonotype is one. A read error may explain this, as a much larger clone is one base away. V gene TRBV5-6 combines with J gene TRBJ1-1, with 7 bases lining up with TRBD1. V lost 4 bases to trimming and J lost 4 bases; unmatched junction nucleotides: 19. There are 18 residues in the CDR3. In germline, CDR1 is SGHDT, CDR2 YYEEEE. This CDR3 reads CASSQYGTASFMTTEAFF. The CDR3, as DNA: TGTGCCAGCAGCCAATATGGGACAGCTTCTTTCATGACCACTGAAGCTTTCTTT.

This chain joins TRBV6-5 and TRBJ2-7; 7 bases map to TRBD1. CDR1 is MNHEY and CDR2 is SVGAGI in the germline V gene. The V segment lost 4 bases and the J segment 2 bases; nucleotides outside the gene matches: 8. This CDR3 contains 15 residues. The CDR3 protein is CASSSTGTATYEQYF. The CDR3 DNA reads as TGTGCCAGCAGTTCCACCGGGACAGCAACCTACGAGCAGTACTTC.

This clonotype was observed a few times. V is TRBV28 and J is TRBJ2-1; the match to TRBD1 covers 9 bases. With 6 bases clipped from V and 3 bases from J, the junction kept 12 bases outside the gene matches. Looked up from germline, CDR1 is MDHEN and CDR2 is SYDVKM. The CDR3 sequence is 17 residues long. In DNA form, the CDR3 reads TGTGCCAGCAGACCCTTAGACAGGGGGGGTTTCTACAATGAGCAGTTCTTC. Residues: CASRPLDRGGFYNEQFF.

This clonotype was seen many times. V and J are TRBV6-5 and TRBJ1-1; D may be TRBD1 (6 bases). V lost 0 bases and J 5 bases, leaving 13 bases between the germline ends. The CDR3 is 15 amino acids. The germline V gene has CDR1 MNHEY and CDR2 SVGAGI. CDR3 protein: CASSYSNQGRTEAFF. As DNA, the CDR3 is TGTGCCAGCAGTTACTCGAATCAGGGGAGGACTGAAGCTTTCTTT.

This clonotype was recorded at least ten times. The genes are TRBV12-3 or TRBV12-4 and TRBJ2-2; TRBD1 is a possible D gene (5 bases). Trimming removed 10 bases from V and 4 bases from J, with 22 bases in between. The CDR3 is 16 residues long. The CDR3: CATPRKTGGSTGELFF. CDR3 DNA: TGTGCCACTCCCCGAAAAACAGGTGGAAGCACCGGGGAGCTGTTTTTT.

The CDR3 loop reads CASSPGTRYTQYF. DNA for the CDR3: TGTGCCAGCAGCCCCGGGACTAGATATACGCAGTATTTT. V and J are TRBV12-3 or TRBV12-4 and TRBJ2-3; 8 nucleotides line up with TRBD2. The V gene end was trimmed by 6 bases and the J gene end by 7 bases; junction bases not matched to a gene: 6. This CDR3 comprises 13 residues.

This clonotype was found many times. This chain links TRBV12-3 or TRBV12-4 with TRBJ2-1; 8 nucleotides align to TRBD2. Trimming removed 5 bases from V and 6 bases from J; junction bases left unmatched: 9. CDR3 size: 15 residues. CDR3 DNA: TGTGCCAGCAGTGATGAGCGGGAGACGGGCAATGAGCAGTTCTTC. Amino acids: CASSDERETGNEQFF.

There are many counts of this clonotype. The chain couples TRBV10-3 to TRBJ2-1; TRBD2 aligns across 9 bases. The junction had 7 bases not matched to a gene; V was cut back by 4 bases and J by 3 bases. Germline CDR1 ENHRY, CDR2 SYGVKD. The CDR3 spans 16 residues. CDR3 bases: TGTGCCATCAGTGGCCAGACTAGCGGACTCTACAATGAGCAGTTCTTC. This translates into CAISGQTSGLYNEQFF.

At least ten counts were recorded for this clonotype. The chain is built from TRBV6-5 and TRBJ2-7, with a weak D call TRBD2 (6 bases). The V gene lost 0 bases and the J gene lost 4 bases, with 13 bases spanning the gap. Germline V lookup: CDR1 MNHEY, CDR2 SVGAGI. The length of the CDR3 is 15 residues. The CDR3 spells CASSYSTGSPYEQYF. The CDR3 region has the DNA TGTGCCAGCAGTTACTCTACCGGGAGCCCTTACGAGCAGTACTTC.

This clonotype was counted at least ten times. V usage is TRBV24-1 and J usage is TRBJ2-3; 8 nucleotides agree with TRBD2. Germline V gene sequence: CDR1 KGHDR, CDR2 SFDVKD. V shed 3 bases and J 2 bases; nucleotides not matched to a gene: 12. The CDR3 loop spans 18 amino acids. In DNA, the CDR3 is TGTGCCACCAGTGATCCGGTTAGAACTAGCGGAATCACAGATACGCAGTATTTT. Amino acid sequence: CATSDPVRTSGITDTQYF.

This clonotype was picked up many times. The chain uses TRBV5-1 and TRBJ2-7; maybe TRBD1 (6 bases). The CDR3 totals 13 residues. V lost 4 bases and J 2 bases, leaving 10 bases between the germline ends. Germline V gives CDR1 SGHRS, CDR2 YFSETQ. CDR3 region: CASSEGQTYEQYF. The CDR3 bases are TGCGCCAGCAGCGAAGGACAGACCTACGAGCAGTACTTC. The whole variable domain, filled in from reference TRBV5-1 and TRBJ2-7, reads KAGVTQTPRYLIKTRGQQVTLSCSPISGHRSVSWYQQTPGQGLQFLFEYFSETQRNKGNFPGRFSGRQFSNSRSEMNVSTLELGDSALYLCASSEGQTYEQYFGPGTRLTVT.

Comment on this clonotype: The junction does not match germline at one end; this may be a read error. V and J are TRBV29-1 and TRBJ2-1; perhaps TRBD2 as D (5 bases). The CDR3 is 14 residues long. Germline CDR1 SQVTM, CDR2 ANQGSEA. The CDR3 DNA follows: TGCAGCGTTCGTCTTAGCGAACCCTACTATGAGCAGTTCTTC. It translates to CSVRLSEPYYEQFF.

The V call is TRBV7-6, the J call TRBJ1-4; the D gene is possibly TRBD1 (6 bases). Germline V gene sequence: CDR1 SGHVS, CDR2 FNYEAQ. CDR3 length: 18 residues. The germline V and J ends were trimmed by 5 bases and 6 bases, with 25 bases remaining between them. CDR3 coding DNA: TGTGCCAGCAGCCCTCTAAGGACAGAAATCCTAGGGGATGAAAAACTGTTTTTT. Residues: CASSPLRTEILGDEKLFF.

This clonotype was counted many times. V and J are TRBV28 and TRBJ1-5; tentatively, D is TRBD1 (6 bases). With 11 bases removed from V and 4 bases from J, the gap between germline ends came to 18 bases. This CDR3 region has 14 residues. Germline V gives CDR1 MDHEN, CDR2 SYDVKM. CDR3 sequence reads: CAGSTGARNQPQHF. The DNA of the CDR3 is TGTGCCGGCTCTACGGGGGCCCGGAATCAGCCCCAGCATTTT.

This clonotype has just a few counts. The rearrangement uses TRBV5-1 and TRBJ2-7; possibly TRBD2 for D (5 bases). Trimming pared 4 bases from V and 7 bases from J, leaving 15 bases between. This CDR3 comprises 13 residues. CDR1 and CDR2 (germline): SGHRS, YFSETQ. In DNA, the CDR3 is TGCGCCAGCAGCCCCCAGCCTAGGAGGGAGCAGTACTTC. This translates into CASSPQPRREQYF.

There are many counts of this clonotype. This sequence joins TRBV5-5 and TRBJ2-5; a weak D match, TRBD2 (5 bases). There are 15 residues in the CDR3. Trimming cost V 1 base and J 1 base, with 11 bases left between them. The germline V gene encodes CDR1 SGHKS and CDR2 YYEKEE (reference sequence). The CDR3: CASSLQRGIQETQYF. The DNA for the CDR3 is TGTGCCAGCAGCTTGCAACGGGGTATCCAAGAGACCCAGTACTTC.

This clonotype was detected many times. The rearrangement joins TRBV20-1 to TRBJ2-3; maybe TRBD2 (5 bases). V was trimmed by 7 bases and J by 3 bases, leaving 11 bases between them. The CDR3 is 12 residues long. The V gene's germline CDR1 is DFQATT and CDR2 SNEGSKA (reference sequence). The CDR3 nucleotides are TGCAGTGGGACTCCGGGGACAGATACGCAGTATTTT. Translation gives CSGTPGTDTQYF.

This clonotype was observed a handful of times. This sequence joins TRBV5-1 and TRBJ2-7, with TRBD1 matching over 7 bases. Looked up from germline, CDR1 is SGHRS and CDR2 is YFSETQ. The CDR3 length is 15 residues. V lost 3 bases, J lost 4 bases, and 10 bases stayed unmatched. The CDR3 is CASSSYRGPTYEQYF. Written as DNA, the CDR3 is TGCGCCAGCAGCTCCTACAGGGGACCTACTTACGAGCAGTACTTC.

This clonotype was counted a few times. V gene TRBV5-1 combines with J gene TRBJ2-1, with D uncertain. Trimming stripped 0 bases from V and 14 bases from J, with 15 bases between. Looked up from germline, CDR1 is SGHRS and CDR2 is YFSETQ. CDR3 length equals 13 residues. The CDR3 here is CASSLAEAAEEFF. In DNA form, the CDR3 reads TGCGCCAGCAGCTTGGCCGAGGCAGCCGAGGAGTTCTTC.

This clonotype occurred many times. This chain links TRBV5-1 with TRBJ1-1; the D gene is possibly TRBD1 (6 bases). This CDR3 has 15 residues. Germline values: CDR1 SGHRS, CDR2 YFSETQ. V was shortened by 1 base and J by 0 bases, with 10 bases between the two germline ends. For the CDR3, the DNA is TGCGCCAGCAGCTTGCGTGGACAGATGAACACTGAAGCTTTCTTT. Translating it yields CASSLRGQMNTEAFF.

This clonotype was counted only a few times. The chain uses TRBV4-1 and TRBJ2-3, with D maybe TRBD1 (7 bases). Trimming took off 5 bases at V and 14 bases at J, with 26 bases between the two ends. Looked up from germline, CDR1 is MGHRA and CDR2 is YSYEKL. This CDR3 is built from 15 residues. The CDR3 sequence: CASSSQGGGARFWYF. The DNA for the CDR3 is TGCGCCAGCAGCTCCCAGGGGGGTGGGGCTCGGTTTTGGTATTTT.

V gene TRBV12-3 or TRBV12-4 combines with J gene TRBJ2-7, with D tentatively TRBD1 or TRBD2 (5 bases each). There are 14 residues in the CDR3. Trimming took off 3 bases at V and 3 bases at J, with 12 bases between the two ends. The CDR3 bases are TGTGCCAGCAGTTTTTCAGGGACGAACTACGAGCAGTACTTC. Protein product: CASSFSGTNYEQYF.

A remark on this clonotype: This may be a read error, as it is one base from a much larger clone. CDR3 amino acids: CSGRGGPFTDTQHF. CDR3 coding DNA: TGCAGTGGCAGGGGAGGCCCCTTCACAGATACGCAGCATTTT. V gene TRBV20-1 combines with J gene TRBJ2-3, with D maybe TRBD1 (6 bases). TRBJ1-5 matches the DNA end more closely, so the J call is doubtful. The length of the CDR3 is 14 residues. Germline V gene data show CDR1 as DFQATT and CDR2 as SNEGSKA (reference sequence).